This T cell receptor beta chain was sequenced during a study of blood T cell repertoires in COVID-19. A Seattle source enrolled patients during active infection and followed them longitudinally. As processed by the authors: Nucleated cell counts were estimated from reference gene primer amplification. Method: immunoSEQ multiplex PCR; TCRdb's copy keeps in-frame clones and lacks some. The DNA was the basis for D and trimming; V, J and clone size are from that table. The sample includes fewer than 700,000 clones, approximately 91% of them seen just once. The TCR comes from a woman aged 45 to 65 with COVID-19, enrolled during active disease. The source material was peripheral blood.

CDR3 nucleotides: TGTGCCAGCAGTTCCACCGGGGAGCCGAATTCACCCCTCCACTTT. The encoded protein is CASSSTGEPNSPLHF. The rearrangement links TRBV28 to TRBJ1-6; the D is unclear. CDR3 length equals 15 residues. CDR1 and CDR2 (germline): MDHEN, SYDVKM. With 4 bases removed from V and 7 bases from J, the gap between germline ends came to 14 bases.